These 22 T cell receptor beta chains came from one sample sequenced in a study of cytomegalovirus exposure and HLA in healthy donors. Primers for the PCR totalled 60 Vbeta and 13 Jbeta. The assay was immunoSEQ multiplex PCR, and TCRdb's table has in-frame clones only and misses some. The sample records some 170,000 clones, around 75% being singletons. Source material: PBMCs. The origin of the receptors is a female donor in good health and CMV-seronegative.

This chain connects TRBV6-4 to TRBJ2-5; maybe TRBD2 (5 bases). Trimming took 4 bases from V and 4 from J, leaving 10 bases between them. The CDR3 runs 13 residues. The germline gives CDR1 MRHNA, CDR2 SNTAGT. The chain's CDR3 is CASSVVAGETQYF. The CDR3 DNA follows: TGTGCCAGCAGTGTAGTTGCGGGAGAGACCCAGTACTTC.

This clone was picked up a small number of times. The rearrangement links TRBV7-2 to TRBJ2-3; 9 bases match TRBD2. Per germline, CDR1 SGHTA and CDR2 FQGNSA. The CDR3 has 16 residues. V was pared by 0 bases and J by 6 bases, with 7 bases of the junction left unmatched. The CDR3 spells CASSLAGAGGPDTQYF. In nucleotides, the CDR3 is TGTGCCAGCAGCTTAGCGGGCGCGGGAGGGCCTGATACGCAGTATTTT.

The genes are TRBV25-1 and TRBJ2-3; TRBD1 aligns across 9 bases. The CDR3 is 16 residues long. Germline V gives CDR1 MGHDK, CDR2 SYGVNS. The junction had 6 bases not matched to a gene; V was cut back by 1 base and J by 4 bases. The CDR3 DNA is TGTGCCAGCAGTGAATTGGGACAGGGAGTGGCAGATACGCAGTATTTT. Its protein product is CASSELGQGVADTQYF.

This clone was seen just once. The chain uses TRBV11-2 and TRBJ2-1; 8 bases match TRBD2. V gave up 4 bases and J gave up 5 bases; unmatched junction bases: 7. Germline loops: CDR1 SGHAT, CDR2 FQNNGV. The CDR3 length is 15 residues. The CDR3: CASSSPGLGHNEQFF. The CDR3 nucleotides read TGTGCCAGCAGCTCTCCGGGACTAGGCCACAATGAGCAGTTCTTC.

The CDR3 region has the DNA TGTGCCAGCAGTTTATCTTCTCGTAACGAGCAGTACTTC. As protein: CASSLSSRNEQYF. V usage is TRBV27 and J usage is TRBJ2-7; no clear D. V was shortened by 0 bases and J by 5 bases, with 8 bases between the two germline ends. This CDR3 comprises 13 residues. Germline CDR1 MNHEY, CDR2 SMNVEV (reference sequence).

The chain links TRBV7-2 to TRBJ2-3, with TRBD1 identical over 7 bases. J was trimmed by 0 bases and V by 5 bases; bases with no gene match: 5. Germline CDR1 and CDR2: SGHTA and FQGNSA. This CDR3 spans 15 amino acids. The CDR3 coding sequence is TGTGCCAGCAGCCCGGACAGGCCTAGCACAGATACGCAGTATTTT. Its protein is CASSPDRPSTDTQYF.

The rearrangement uses TRBV10-3 and TRBJ2-1; TRBD2 matches at 8 bases. V shed 6 bases and J 7 bases; nucleotides not matched to a gene: 5. The CDR3 is made up of 13 amino acids. CDR1 and CDR2 (germline): ENHRY, SYGVKD. CDR3 sequence (DNA): TGTGCCATCAGCTTGGGACTAGGGAATGAGCAGTTCTTC. It yields the protein CAISLGLGNEQFF.

Only a few counts were recorded for this clone. The rearrangement uses TRBV29-1 and TRBJ1-2, with a tentative D call TRBD1 (6 bases). Trimming removed 6 bases at V and 4 bases at J, with 12 bases between. Germline V gene lookup returns CDR1 SQVTM and CDR2 ANQGSEA. This CDR3 is built from 12 residues. The CDR3 here is CSVQDSIYGYTF. The CDR3 nucleotides are TGCAGCGTCCAGGACAGCATCTATGGCTACACCTTC.

Turning to this clone: At one end, the junction sequence differs from germline, possibly due to a read error. The chain has TRBV7-9 and TRBJ2-5; 8 positions match TRBD1. This CDR3 has 17 amino acids. Looked up from germline, CDR1 is SEHNR and CDR2 is FQNEAQ (reference sequence). The CDR3 is CSSSLFGWDRPKETQYF. CDR3 coding DNA: TGTTCCAGCAGCTTATTCGGTTGGGACAGGCCCAAAGAGACCCAGTACTTC.

The CDR3 spells CSAKGHGGEKLFF. The CDR3, as DNA: TGCAGCGCAAAAGGACACGGGGGTGAAAAACTGTTTTTT. The rearrangement joins TRBV29-1 to TRBJ1-4; D possibly corresponds to TRBD1 (5 bases). The germline V gene has CDR1 SQVTM and CDR2 ANQGSEA. With 7 bases removed from V and 7 bases from J, the gap between germline ends came to 16 bases. The CDR3 extends over 13 amino acids.

Written as DNA, the CDR3 is TGTGCCTCATCGCGGACAGGGGGAGAAAAACTGTTTTTT. Encoded protein: CASSRTGGEKLFF. The V call is TRBV6-1, the J call TRBJ1-4, with 10 nucleotides matching TRBD1. The CDR3 is 13 residues long. V was clipped by 11 bases and J by 8 bases; unmatched bases: 8. The germline gives CDR1 MNHNS, CDR2 SASEGT.

The chain combines TRBV27 with TRBJ2-7, with a possible D match to TRBD1 (5 bases). With 2 bases removed from V and 2 bases from J, the gap between germline ends came to 22 bases. Germline V gene sequence: CDR1 MNHEY, CDR2 SMNVEV (reference sequence). The CDR3 length is 18 residues. The CDR3 region is CASSLVGEASGFTYEQYF. In nucleotides, the CDR3 is TGTGCCAGCAGTTTAGTTGGTGAGGCTTCAGGGTTTACCTACGAGCAGTACTTC.

V usage is TRBV19 and J usage is TRBJ1-1; D possibly corresponds to TRBD1 (6 bases). The germline V and J ends were trimmed by 0 bases and 6 bases, with 14 bases remaining between them. CDR1 and CDR2 from the germline V gene are LNHDA and SQIVND (reference sequence). The CDR3 loop spans 15 amino acids. CDR3 loop: CASSIDLGGEAEAFF. The CDR3 DNA is TGTGCCAGTAGTATAGATCTAGGGGGTGAGGCTGAAGCTTTCTTT.

On this clone: The junction departs from germline at one end; a sequencing error may be responsible. This rearrangement joins TRBV7-9 to TRBJ2-3; D is perhaps TRBD2 (5 bases). Germline V lookup: CDR1 SEHNR, CDR2 FQNEAQ (reference sequence). The CDR3 contains 16 residues. The CDR3 coding sequence is TGTTCCAGCAGCTTTGAGGGCCTAGCTCACACAGATACGCAGTATTTT. Translating it yields CSSSFEGLAHTDTQYF.

CDR3 in DNA: TGTGCCAGCAGCGTAGTGCCCGGGACTACCGAGCAGTACTTC. It codes for CASSVVPGTTEQYF. The V gene is TRBV9, the J gene TRBJ2-7, with 7 bases aligning to TRBD2. CDR1 is SGDLS, CDR2 YYNGEE, per germline. V shed 0 bases, J shed 6 bases, and the junction held 6 bases outside the gene matches. This CDR3 region has 14 residues. Supplemented by reference TRBV9 and TRBJ2-7, the full variable domain reads DSGVTQTPKHLITATGQRVTLRCSPRSGDLSVYWYQQSLDQGLQFLIQYYNGEERAKGNILERFSAQQFPDLHSELNLSSLELGDSALYFCASSVVPGTTEQYFGPGTRLTVT.

This chain uses TRBV5-4 with TRBJ1-3, with D unresolved. Germline V gene lookup returns CDR1 SGHNT and CDR2 YYREEE (reference sequence). V was clipped by 2 bases and J by 2 bases, with 2 bases between them. The CDR3 has 12 residues. The CDR3 nucleotides read TGTGCCAGCAGCTTCGCTGGAAACACCATATATTTT. Its translation: CASSFAGNTIYF.

This clone was counted once. V and J are TRBV18 and TRBJ2-5, with 10 positions matching TRBD2. V shed 3 bases and J 1 base; nucleotides not matched to a gene: 5. CDR1 and CDR2 (germline): KGHSH, LQKENI. This CDR3 is built from 16 residues. CDR3 residues: CASSPTGLASQETQYF. CDR3 nucleotides: TGTGCCAGCTCACCGACGGGACTAGCGAGCCAAGAGACCCAGTACTTC.

The chain is built from TRBV27 and TRBJ1-1; D is ambiguous. This CDR3 has 13 residues. Germline V gene lookup returns CDR1 MNHEY and CDR2 SMNVEV (reference sequence). V dropped 3 bases and J dropped 7 bases, with 12 bases sitting between them. The CDR3 here is CASSFGRTNEAFF. The CDR3 DNA reads as TGTGCCAGCAGTTTCGGTCGAACCAATGAAGCTTTCTTT.

The gene calls are TRBV28 and TRBJ2-7; D might be TRBD1 (6 bases). Per the germline V gene, CDR1 is MDHEN and CDR2 is SYDVKM. Trimming pared 4 bases from V and 6 bases from J, leaving 22 bases between. CDR3 size: 16 residues. The CDR3 region has the DNA TGTGCCAGCAGTTCTCCATCATGGGTAAGGGGGATCGAGCAGTACTTC. Protein product: CASSSPSWVRGIEQYF.

This sequence joins TRBV18 and TRBJ2-7; no clear D gene. This CDR3 has 13 residues. The V end was cut by 4 bases, the J end by 3 bases, with 10 bases between. The germline V gene has CDR1 KGHSH and CDR2 LQKENI. CDR3 region: CASSHTENYEQYF. The CDR3 nucleotides are TGTGCCAGCTCACATACAGAAAACTACGAGCAGTACTTC.

The chain uses TRBV7-7 and TRBJ2-1; a possible D gene is TRBD2 (5 bases). The CDR3 runs 11 residues. The germline V gene encodes CDR1 SSHAT and CDR2 FNYEAQ (reference sequence). CDR3 amino acids: CATSPPGSEFF. In nucleotides, the CDR3 is TGTGCTACCAGCCCCCCGGGAAGTGAGTTCTTC.

The chain couples TRBV5-4 to TRBJ2-7; 10 positions match TRBD2. CDR1 and CDR2 (germline): SGHNT, YYREEE (reference sequence). The CDR3 covers 15 residues. V shed 0 bases, J shed 3 bases, and the junction held 3 bases outside the gene matches. The CDR3 region is CASSLASGSFYEQYF. CDR3 sequence (DNA): TGTGCCAGCAGCTTGGCTAGCGGGAGCTTCTACGAGCAGTACTTC.